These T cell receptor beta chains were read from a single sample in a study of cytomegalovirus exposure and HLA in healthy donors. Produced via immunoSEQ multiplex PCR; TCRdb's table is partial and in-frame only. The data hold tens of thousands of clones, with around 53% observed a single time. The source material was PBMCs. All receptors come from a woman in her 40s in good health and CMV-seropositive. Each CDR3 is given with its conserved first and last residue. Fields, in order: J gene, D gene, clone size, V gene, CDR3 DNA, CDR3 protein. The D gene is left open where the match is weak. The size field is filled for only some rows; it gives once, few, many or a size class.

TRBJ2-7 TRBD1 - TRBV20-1 TGCAGTGCTTACAGGGGATCCGAGCAGTACTTC CSAYRGSEQYF
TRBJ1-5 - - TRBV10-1 TGCGCCAGCAGTAGTCAATACAATCTGGCTCGTCAGCCCCAGCATTTT CASSSQYNLARQPQHF
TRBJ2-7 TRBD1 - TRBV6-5 TGTGCCAGCAGCGGACAGGGCCCCTACGAGCAGTACTTC CASSGQGPYEQYF
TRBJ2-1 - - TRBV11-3 TGTGCCAGCAGCTTAGTAGATGAGCAGTTCTTC CASSLVDEQFF
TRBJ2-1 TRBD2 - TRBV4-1 TGCGCCAGCAGCCAAGGACTAGCGGGAGAATACAATGAGCAGTTCTTC CASSQGLAGEYNEQFF
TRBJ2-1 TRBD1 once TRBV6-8 TGTGCCAGCAGTTACCCGGGACAGGGAGTTTATGAGCAGTTCTTC CASSYPGQGVYEQFF
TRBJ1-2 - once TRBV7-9 TGTGCCAGCAGCCTCACGGACAGCCTTGGCTATGGCTACACCTTC CASSLTDSLGYGYTF
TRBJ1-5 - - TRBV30 TGTGCCTGGAGTCCAGCCGCAGAGGAGCCAGCCCACATAATTAGCAATCAGCCCCAGCATTTT CAWSPAAEEPAHIISNQPQHF
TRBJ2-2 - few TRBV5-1 TGCGCCAGCAGAGTGGGGGGTTCCACCGGGGAGCTGTTTTTT CASRVGGSTGELFF
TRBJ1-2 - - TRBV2 TGTGCCAGCAGTGAGGATGGAGGGGTGGTCTATGGCTACACCTTC CASSEDGGVVYGYTF
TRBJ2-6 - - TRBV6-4 TGTGCCAGCAGTGACACTACAGGCTCTGGGGCCAACGTCCTGACTTTC CASSDTTGSGANVLTF
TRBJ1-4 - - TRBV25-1 TGTGCCAGCAGTGACTCCCCTCAGGGGATTAATGAAAAACTGTTTTTT CASSDSPQGINEKLFF
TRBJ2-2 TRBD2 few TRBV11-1 TGTGCCAGCAGCTTAGTGGCAGCGGGGGGTTTCACCGGGGAGCTGTTTTTT CASSLVAAGGFTGELFF
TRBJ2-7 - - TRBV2 TGTGCCAGCGGTCCGTCGGGGGGCGAGTACTTC CASGPSGGEYF
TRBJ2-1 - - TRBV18 TGTGCCAGCTCACGAACGGGTGGAGCCTACAATGAGCAGTTCTTC CASSRTGGAYNEQFF
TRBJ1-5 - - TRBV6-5 TGTGCCAGCCAGGGGTTCAGCAATCAGCCCCAGCATTTT CASQGFSNQPQHF
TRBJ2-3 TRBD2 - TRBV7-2 TGTGCCAGCCAGCGGGGGTCCTCAGATACGCAGTATTTT CASQRGSSDTQYF
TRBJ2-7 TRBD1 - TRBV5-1 TGCGCCAGCAGCTTTGGGACAGGGGGCGGAGAGCAGTACTTC CASSFGTGGGEQYF
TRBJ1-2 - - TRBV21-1 TGTGCCAGCAGCACACGGACGGACACCTATGGCTACACCTTC CASSTRTDTYGYTF
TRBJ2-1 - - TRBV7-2 TGTGCCAGCAGCTTAAGACTAGAGTACGGTGAGCAGTTCTTC CASSLRLEYGEQFF